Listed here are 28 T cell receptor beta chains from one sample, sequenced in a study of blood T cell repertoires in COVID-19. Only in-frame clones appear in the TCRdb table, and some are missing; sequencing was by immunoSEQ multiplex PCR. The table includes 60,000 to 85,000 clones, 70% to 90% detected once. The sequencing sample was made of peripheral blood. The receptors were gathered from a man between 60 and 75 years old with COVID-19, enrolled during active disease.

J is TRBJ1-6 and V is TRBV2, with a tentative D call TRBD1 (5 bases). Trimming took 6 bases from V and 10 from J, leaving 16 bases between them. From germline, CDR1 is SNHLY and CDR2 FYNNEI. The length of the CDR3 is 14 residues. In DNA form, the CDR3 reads TGTGCCAGCAGCGCGGGACGGCTCCAATCACCCCTCCACTTT. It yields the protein CASSAGRLQSPLHF.

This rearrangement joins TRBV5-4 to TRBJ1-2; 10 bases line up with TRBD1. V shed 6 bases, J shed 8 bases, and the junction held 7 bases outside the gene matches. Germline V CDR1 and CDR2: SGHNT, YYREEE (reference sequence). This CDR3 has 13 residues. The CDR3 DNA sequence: TGTGCCAGCAACGGCGACAGGGGGCTGGGCTACACCTTC. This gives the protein CASNGDRGLGYTF. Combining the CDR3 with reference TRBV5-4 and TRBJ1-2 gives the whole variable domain ETGVTQSPTHLIKTRGQQVTLRCSSQSGHNTVSWYQQALGQGPQFIFQYYREEENGRGNFPPRFSGLQFPNYSSELNVNALELDDSALYLCASNGDRGLGYTFGSGTRLTVV.

The CDR3 here is CASSVDLGGVAGETQYF. Written as DNA, the CDR3 is TGTGCCAGCAGCGTAGATTTGGGCGGGGTTGCGGGGGAGACCCAGTACTTC. The V and J genes are TRBV9 and TRBJ2-5; D is possibly TRBD2 (6 bases). Germline CDR1 is SGDLS and CDR2 is YYNGEE. CDR3 length: 17 residues. V lost 0 bases, J lost 5 bases, and 20 bases lay in between. The full variable domain, its missing parts supplied by reference TRBV9 and TRBJ2-5, is DSGVTQTPKHLITATGQRVTLRCSPRSGDLSVYWYQQSLDQGLQFLIQYYNGEERAKGNILERFSAQQFPDLHSELNLSSLELGDSALYFCASSVDLGGVAGETQYFGPGTRLLVL.

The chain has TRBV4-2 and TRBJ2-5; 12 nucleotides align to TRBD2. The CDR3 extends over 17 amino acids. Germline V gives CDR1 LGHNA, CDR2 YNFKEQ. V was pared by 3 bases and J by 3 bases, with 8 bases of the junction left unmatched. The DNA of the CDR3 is TGTGCCAGCAGCCATTACCGACTAGCGGGAGATAAAGAGACCCAGTACTTC. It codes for CASSHYRLAGDKETQYF.

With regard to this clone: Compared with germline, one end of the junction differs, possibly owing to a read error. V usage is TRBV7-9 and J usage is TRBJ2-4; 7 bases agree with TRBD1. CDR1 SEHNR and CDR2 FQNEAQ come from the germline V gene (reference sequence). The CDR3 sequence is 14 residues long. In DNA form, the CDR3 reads TGTGCCAGCAGCTTTACCGGGACAGCAAACAATCAGTACTTC. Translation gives CASSFTGTANNQYF.

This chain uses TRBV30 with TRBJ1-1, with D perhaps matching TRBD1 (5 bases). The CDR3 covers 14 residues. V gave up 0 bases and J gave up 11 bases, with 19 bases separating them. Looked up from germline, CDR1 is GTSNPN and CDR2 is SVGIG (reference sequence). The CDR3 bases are TGTGCCTGGAGTGTACTGGGCCTCAGGGCCTGGGCTTTCTTT. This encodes CAWSVLGLRAWAFF.

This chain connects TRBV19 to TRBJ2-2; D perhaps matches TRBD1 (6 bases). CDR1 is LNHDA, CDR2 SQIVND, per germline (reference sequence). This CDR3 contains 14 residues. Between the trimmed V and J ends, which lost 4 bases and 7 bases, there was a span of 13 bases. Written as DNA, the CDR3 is TGTGCCAGTAGTAACAGGGTAGGGAACGGGGAGCTGTTTTTT. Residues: CASSNRVGNGELFF.

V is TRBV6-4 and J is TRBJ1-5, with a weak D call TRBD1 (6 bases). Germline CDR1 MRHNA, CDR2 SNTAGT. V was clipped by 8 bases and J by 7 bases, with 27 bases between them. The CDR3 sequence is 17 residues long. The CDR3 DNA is TGTGCCAGCTGGCCACCCGTGGGGGGGGCCGTGGAACAGCCCCAGCATTTT. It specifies CASWPPVGGAVEQPQHF.

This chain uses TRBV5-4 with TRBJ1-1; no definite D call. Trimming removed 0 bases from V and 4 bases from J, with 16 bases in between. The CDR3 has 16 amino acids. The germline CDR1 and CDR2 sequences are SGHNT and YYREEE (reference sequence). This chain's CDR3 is CASSLDLARGSTEAFF. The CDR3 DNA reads TGTGCCAGCAGCTTGGATTTGGCGCGAGGGTCCACTGAAGCTTTCTTT.

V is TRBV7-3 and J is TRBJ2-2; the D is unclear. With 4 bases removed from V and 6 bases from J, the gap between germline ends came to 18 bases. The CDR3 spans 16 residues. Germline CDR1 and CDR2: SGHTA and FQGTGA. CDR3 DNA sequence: TGTGCCAGCAGCTCATCGCGGCTCCAGAGATCCGGGGAGCTGTTTTTT. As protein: CASSSSRLQRSGELFF.

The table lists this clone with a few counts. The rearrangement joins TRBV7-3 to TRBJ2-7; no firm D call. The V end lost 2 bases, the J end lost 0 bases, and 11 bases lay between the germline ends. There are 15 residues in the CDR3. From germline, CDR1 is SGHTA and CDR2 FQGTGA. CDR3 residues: CASSLLPGTSYEQYF. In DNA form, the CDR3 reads TGTGCCAGCAGCTTATTACCGGGTACCTCCTACGAGCAGTACTTC.

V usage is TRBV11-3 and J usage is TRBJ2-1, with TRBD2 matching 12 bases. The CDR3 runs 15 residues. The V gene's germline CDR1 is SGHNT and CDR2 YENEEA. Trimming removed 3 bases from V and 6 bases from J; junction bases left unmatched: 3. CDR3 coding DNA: TGTGCCAGCAGCTTCGGACTAGCGGGGACCAATGAGCAGTTCTTC. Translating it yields CASSFGLAGTNEQFF.

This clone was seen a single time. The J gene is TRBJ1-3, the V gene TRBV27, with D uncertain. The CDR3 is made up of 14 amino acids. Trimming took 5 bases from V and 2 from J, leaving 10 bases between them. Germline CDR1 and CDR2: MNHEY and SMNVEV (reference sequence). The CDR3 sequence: CASSSAGTGNTIYF. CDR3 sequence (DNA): TGTGCCAGCAGTAGCGCCGGAACTGGAAACACCATATATTTT.

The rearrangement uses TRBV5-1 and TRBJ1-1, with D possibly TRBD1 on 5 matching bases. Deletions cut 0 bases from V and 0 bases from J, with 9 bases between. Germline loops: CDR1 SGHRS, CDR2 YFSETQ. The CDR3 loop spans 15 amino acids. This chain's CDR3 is CASSLDGALNTEAFF. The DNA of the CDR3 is TGCGCCAGCAGCTTGGATGGGGCGCTGAACACTGAAGCTTTCTTT.

The CDR3 protein is CASSPGQGWFEQYF. DNA for the CDR3: TGTGCCAGTAGCCCTGGGCAGGGGTGGTTCGAGCAGTACTTC. V gene TRBV19 combines with J gene TRBJ2-7, with a weak D call TRBD1 (6 bases). The CDR3 extends over 14 amino acids. CDR1 and CDR2 (germline): LNHDA, SQIVND (reference sequence). V was cut by 6 bases and J by 6 bases, with 18 bases left in between.

Written as DNA, the CDR3 is TGTGCCAGCAGCTATAATGGGGGGGTGGATTTCGCTTTCTTT. Its translation: CASSYNGGVDFAFF. The rearrangement joins TRBV7-9 to TRBJ1-1; D might be TRBD1 (5 bases). This CDR3 is 14 amino acids long. Trimming took 4 bases from V and 11 from J, leaving 20 bases between them. Germline V CDR1 and CDR2: SEHNR, FQNEAQ (reference sequence).

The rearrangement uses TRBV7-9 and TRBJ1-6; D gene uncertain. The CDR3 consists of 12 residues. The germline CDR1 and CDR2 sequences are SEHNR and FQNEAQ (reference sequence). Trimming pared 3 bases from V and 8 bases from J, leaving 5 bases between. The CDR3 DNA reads TGTGCCAGCAGCTTCGGAGATTCACCCCTCCACTTT. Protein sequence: CASSFGDSPLHF.

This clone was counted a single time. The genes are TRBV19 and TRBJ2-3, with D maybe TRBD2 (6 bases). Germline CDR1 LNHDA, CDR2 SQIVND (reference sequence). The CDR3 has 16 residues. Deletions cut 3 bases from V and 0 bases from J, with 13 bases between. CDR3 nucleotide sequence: TGTGCCAGTAGTATCGGATTCGGGGGAAGCACAGATACGCAGTATTTT. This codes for CASSIGFGGSTDTQYF.

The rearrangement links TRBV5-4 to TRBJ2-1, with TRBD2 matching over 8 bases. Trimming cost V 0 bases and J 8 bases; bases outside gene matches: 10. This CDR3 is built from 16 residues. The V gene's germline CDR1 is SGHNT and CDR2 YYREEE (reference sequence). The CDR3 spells CASSLVGLSGTDEQFF. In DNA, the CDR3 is TGTGCCAGCAGCTTGGTAGGTCTTAGCGGGACGGATGAGCAGTTCTTC.

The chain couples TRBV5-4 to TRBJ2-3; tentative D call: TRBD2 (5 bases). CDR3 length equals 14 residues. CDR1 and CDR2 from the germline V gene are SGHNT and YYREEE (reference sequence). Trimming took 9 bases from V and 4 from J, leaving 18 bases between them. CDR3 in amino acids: CATSLELAPDTQYF. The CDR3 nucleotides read TGTGCCACCTCTCTTGAGTTAGCGCCAGATACGCAGTATTTT.

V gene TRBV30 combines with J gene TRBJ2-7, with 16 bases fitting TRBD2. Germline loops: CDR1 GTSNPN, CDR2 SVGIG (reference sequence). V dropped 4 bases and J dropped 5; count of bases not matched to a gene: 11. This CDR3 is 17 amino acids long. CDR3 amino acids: CAWTVTGTSGGADEQYF. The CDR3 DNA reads TGTGCCTGGACCGTTACCGGGACTAGCGGGGGGGCCGACGAGCAGTACTTC.

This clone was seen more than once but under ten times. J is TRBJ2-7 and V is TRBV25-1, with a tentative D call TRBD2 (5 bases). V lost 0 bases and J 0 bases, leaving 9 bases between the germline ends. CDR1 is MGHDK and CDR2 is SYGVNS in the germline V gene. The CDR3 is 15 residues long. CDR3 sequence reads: CASSEYGRASYEQYF. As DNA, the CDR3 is TGTGCCAGCAGTGAATATGGGAGAGCCTCCTACGAGCAGTACTTC.

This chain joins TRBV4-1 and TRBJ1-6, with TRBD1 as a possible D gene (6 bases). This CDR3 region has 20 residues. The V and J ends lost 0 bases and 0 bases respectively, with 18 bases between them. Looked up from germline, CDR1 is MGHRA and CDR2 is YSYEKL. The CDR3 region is CASSQDQNRVEGSYNSPLHF. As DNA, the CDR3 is TGCGCCAGCAGCCAAGATCAAAACAGGGTAGAAGGCTCCTATAATTCACCCCTCCACTTT.

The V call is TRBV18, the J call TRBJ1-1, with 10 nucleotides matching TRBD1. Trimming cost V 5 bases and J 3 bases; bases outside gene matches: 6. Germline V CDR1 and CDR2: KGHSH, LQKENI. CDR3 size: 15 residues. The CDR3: CASSATGTGDTEAFF. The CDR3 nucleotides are TGTGCCAGCTCAGCAACCGGGACAGGGGACACTGAAGCTTTCTTT.

The CDR3 protein is CASSRRDRNEQYF. The CDR3 region has the DNA TGTGCCAGCTCACGCCGGGACAGGAACGAGCAGTACTTC. V usage is TRBV18 and J usage is TRBJ2-7; TRBD1 matches 8 bases. Germline CDR1 and CDR2: KGHSH and LQKENI. CDR3 length: 13 residues. The V gene end was trimmed by 4 bases and the J gene end by 5 bases; junction bases not matched to a gene: 4.

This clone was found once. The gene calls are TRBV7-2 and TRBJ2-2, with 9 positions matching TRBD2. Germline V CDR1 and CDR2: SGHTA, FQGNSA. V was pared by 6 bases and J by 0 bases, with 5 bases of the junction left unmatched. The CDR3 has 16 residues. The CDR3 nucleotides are TGTGCCAGCAGTCGACTAGCGGCCTCGAACACCGGGGAGCTGTTTTTT. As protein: CASSRLAASNTGELFF.

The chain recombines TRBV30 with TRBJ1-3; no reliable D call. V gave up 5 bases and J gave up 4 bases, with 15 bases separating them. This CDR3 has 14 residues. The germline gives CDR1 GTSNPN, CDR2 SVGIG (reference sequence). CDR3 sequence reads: CAWDQAETGNTIYF. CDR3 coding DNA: TGTGCCTGGGACCAGGCAGAAACCGGAAACACCATATATTTT.

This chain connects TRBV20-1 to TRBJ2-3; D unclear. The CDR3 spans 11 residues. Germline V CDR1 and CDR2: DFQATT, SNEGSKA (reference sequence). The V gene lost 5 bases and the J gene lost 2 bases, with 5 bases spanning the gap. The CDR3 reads CSAPVTDTQYF. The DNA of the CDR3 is TGCAGTGCTCCAGTCACAGATACGCAGTATTTT.